The TCR beta chain described here comes from a study of T cells in Graves' hyperthyroidism and ophthalmopathy. As for the study in general: Peripheral blood collection took place at initial diagnosis, before any treatment.

From RNA transcripts, TCR beta CDR3 regions were amplified. Carried out on the TCR CDR3, a first-round RT-PCR used the HTBI primer set. TCRdb re-called the multiplex PCR reads through MiXCR, storing one row per CDR3 protein. The repertoire holds some 400,000 distinct CDR3 sequences, with 19% as singletons. Hyperthyroidism had been newly diagnosed in patients aged 18 to 65, and its duration was under 2 months. In making diagnoses, clinical symptoms, serum thyroxine and TRAb, thyroid ultrasound and orbital computed tomography were all used. The CDR3 runs to 14 residues. Germline V gene sequence: CDR1 SGHTA, CDR2 FQGNSA. Concerning this clonotype: The germline gene is not matched at one end of the junction; a read error may be the cause.

The sequencing sample was made of blood. The chain combines TRBV7-2 with TRBJ2-4, with D possibly matching TRBD1 (6 bases). The sequence derives from a woman aged 18-35 years with Graves' hyperthyroidism. CDR3 in amino acids: CASCLGPQRQVQYF. CDR3 coding DNA: TGTGCCAGCTGCTTAGGCCCCCAAAGACAGGTTCAGTACTTC. The variable domain in full, with the rest retrieved from reference TRBV7-2 and TRBJ2-4, is GAGVSQSPSNKVTEKGKDVELRCDPISGHTALYWYRQSLGQGLEFLIYFQGNSAPDKSGLPSDRFSAERTGGSVSTLTIQRTQQEDSAVYLCASCLGPQRQVQYFGAGTRLSVL.